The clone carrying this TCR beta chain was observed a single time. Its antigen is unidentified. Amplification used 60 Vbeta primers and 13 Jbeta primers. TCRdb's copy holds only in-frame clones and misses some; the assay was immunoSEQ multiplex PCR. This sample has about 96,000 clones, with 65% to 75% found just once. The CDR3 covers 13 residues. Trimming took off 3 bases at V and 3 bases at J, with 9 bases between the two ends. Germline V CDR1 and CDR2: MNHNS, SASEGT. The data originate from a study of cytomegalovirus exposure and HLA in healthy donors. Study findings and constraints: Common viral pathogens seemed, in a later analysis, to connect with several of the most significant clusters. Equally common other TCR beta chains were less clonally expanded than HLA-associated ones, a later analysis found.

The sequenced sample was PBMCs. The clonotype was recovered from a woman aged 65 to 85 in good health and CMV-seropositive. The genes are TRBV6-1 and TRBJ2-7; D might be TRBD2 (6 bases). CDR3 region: CASSDGGGYEQYF. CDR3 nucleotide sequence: TGTGCCAGCAGTGATGGGGGAGGCTACGAGCAGTACTTC.